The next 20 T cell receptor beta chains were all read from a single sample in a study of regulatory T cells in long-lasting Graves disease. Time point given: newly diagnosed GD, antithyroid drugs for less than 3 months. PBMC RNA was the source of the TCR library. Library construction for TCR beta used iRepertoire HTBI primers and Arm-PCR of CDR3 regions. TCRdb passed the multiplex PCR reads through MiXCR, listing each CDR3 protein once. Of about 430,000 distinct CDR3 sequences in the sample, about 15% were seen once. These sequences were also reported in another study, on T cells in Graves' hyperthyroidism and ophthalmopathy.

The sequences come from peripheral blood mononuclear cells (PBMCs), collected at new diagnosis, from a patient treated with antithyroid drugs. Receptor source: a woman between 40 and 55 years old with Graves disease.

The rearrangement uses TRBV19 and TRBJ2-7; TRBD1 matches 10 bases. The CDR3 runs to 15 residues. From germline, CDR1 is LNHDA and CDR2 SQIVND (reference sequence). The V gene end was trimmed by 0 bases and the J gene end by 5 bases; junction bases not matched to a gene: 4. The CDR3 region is CASSIEGDRGDEQYF. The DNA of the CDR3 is TGTGCCAGTAGTATAGAGGGGGACAGGGGTGACGAGCAGTACTTC.

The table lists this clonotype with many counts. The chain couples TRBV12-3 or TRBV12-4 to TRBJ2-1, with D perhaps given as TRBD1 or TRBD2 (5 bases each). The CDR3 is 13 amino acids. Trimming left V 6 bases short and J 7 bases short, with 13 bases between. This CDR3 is CASSPEGPNEQFF. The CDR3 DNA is TGTGCCAGCAGCCCCGAGGGACCTAATGAGCAGTTCTTC.

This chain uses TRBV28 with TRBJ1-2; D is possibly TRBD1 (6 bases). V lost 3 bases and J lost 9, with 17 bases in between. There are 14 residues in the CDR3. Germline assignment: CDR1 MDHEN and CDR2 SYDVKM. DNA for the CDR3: TGTGCCAGCAGTTTCAAGAAGGGGGGGGGTAGCTACACCTTC. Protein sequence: CASSFKKGGGSYTF.

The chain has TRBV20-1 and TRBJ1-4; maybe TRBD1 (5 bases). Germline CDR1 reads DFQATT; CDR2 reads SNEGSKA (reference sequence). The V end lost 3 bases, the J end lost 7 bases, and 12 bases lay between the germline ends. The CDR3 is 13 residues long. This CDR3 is CSASLAGSEKLFF. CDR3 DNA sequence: TGCAGTGCTAGTCTGGCAGGGAGTGAAAAACTGTTTTTT.

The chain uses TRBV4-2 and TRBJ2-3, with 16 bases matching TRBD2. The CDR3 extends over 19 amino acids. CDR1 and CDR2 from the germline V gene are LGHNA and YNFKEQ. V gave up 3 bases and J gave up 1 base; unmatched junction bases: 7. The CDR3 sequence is CASSHVPGLAGGGTDTQYF. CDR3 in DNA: TGTGCCAGCAGCCATGTCCCGGGACTAGCGGGAGGGGGCACAGATACGCAGTATTTT.

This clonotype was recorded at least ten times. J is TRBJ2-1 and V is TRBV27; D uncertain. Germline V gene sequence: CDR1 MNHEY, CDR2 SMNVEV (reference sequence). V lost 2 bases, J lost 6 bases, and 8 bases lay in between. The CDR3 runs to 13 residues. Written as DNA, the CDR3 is TGTGCCAGCAGTTTAGAAGCAACCAATGAGCAGTTCTTC. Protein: CASSLEATNEQFF.

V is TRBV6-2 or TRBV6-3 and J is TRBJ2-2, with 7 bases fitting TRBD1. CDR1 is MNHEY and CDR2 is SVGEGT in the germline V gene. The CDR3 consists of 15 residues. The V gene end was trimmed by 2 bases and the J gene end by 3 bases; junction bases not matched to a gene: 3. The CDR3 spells CASSYGTDDTGELFF. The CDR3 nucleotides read TGTGCCAGCAGTTACGGGACAGACGACACCGGGGAGCTGTTTTTT.

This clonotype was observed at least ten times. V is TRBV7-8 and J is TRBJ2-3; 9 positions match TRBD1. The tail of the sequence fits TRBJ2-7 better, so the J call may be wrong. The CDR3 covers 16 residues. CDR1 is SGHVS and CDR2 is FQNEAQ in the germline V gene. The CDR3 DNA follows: TGTGCCAGCAGCTTTGACACAGGGGGCGTCAGCTACGAGCAGTACTTC. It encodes CASSFDTGGVSYEQYF.

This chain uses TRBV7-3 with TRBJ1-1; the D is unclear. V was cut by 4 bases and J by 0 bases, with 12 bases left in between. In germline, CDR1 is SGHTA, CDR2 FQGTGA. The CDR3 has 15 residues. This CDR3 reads CASSSTGRMNTEAFF. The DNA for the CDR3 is TGTGCCAGCAGCTCAACCGGCAGAATGAACACTGAAGCTTTCTTT. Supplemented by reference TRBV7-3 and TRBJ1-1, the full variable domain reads GAGVSQTPSNKVTEKGKYVELRCDPISGHTALYWYRQSLGQGPEFLIYFQGTGAADDSGLPNDRFFAVRPEGSVSTLKIQRTERGDSAVYLCASSSTGRMNTEAFFGQGTRLTVV.

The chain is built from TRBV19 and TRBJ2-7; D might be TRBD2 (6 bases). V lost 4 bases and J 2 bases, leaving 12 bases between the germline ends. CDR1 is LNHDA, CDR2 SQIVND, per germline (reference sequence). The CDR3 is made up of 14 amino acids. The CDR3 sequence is CASSKLAEPYEQYF. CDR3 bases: TGTGCCAGTAGTAAACTAGCAGAACCCTACGAGCAGTACTTC.

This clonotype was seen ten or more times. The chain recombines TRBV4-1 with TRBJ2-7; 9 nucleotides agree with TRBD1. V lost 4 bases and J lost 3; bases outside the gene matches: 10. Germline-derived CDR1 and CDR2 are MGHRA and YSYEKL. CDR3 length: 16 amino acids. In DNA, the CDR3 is TGCGCCAGCAGCCGCACAACAGGGGGCGTCGACTACGAGCAGTACTTC. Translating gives CASSRTTGGVDYEQYF.

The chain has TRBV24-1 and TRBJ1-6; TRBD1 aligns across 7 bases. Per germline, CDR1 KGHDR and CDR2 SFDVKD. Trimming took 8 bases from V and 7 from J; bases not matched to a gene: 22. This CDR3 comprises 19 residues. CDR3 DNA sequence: TGTGCCACCATCGCCCCGACAGGGTTTTTTGGTATCTCAAATTCACCCCTCCACTTT. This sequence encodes CATIAPTGFFGISNSPLHF.

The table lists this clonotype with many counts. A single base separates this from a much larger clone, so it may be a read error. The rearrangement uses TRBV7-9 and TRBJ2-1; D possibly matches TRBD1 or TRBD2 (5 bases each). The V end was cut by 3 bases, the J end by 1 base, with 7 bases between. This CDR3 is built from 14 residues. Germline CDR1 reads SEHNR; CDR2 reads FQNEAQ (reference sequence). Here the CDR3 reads CASSFEGSYNEQFF. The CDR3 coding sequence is TGTGCCAGCAGCTTCGAGGGGTCCTACAATGAGCAGTTCTTC.

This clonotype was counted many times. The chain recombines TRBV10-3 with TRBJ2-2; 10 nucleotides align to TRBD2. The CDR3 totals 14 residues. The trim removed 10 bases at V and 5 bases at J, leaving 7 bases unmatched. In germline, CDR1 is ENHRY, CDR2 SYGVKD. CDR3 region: CATGAGGPTGELFF. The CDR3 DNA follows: TGTGCCACCGGAGCGGGAGGGCCGACCGGGGAGCTGTTTTTT.

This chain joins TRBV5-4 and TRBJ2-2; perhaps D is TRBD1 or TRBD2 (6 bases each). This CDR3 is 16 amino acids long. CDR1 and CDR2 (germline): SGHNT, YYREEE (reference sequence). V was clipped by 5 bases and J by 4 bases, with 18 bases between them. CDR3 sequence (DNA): TGTGCCAGCAGTCAAGGGGGTAGCGGATCCACCGGGGAGCTGTTTTTT. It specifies CASSQGGSGSTGELFF.

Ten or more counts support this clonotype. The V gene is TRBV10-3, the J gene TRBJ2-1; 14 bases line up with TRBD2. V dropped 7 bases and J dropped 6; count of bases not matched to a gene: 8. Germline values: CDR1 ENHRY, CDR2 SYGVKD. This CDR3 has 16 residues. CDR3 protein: CAINPGLAGVGNEQFF. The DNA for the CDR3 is TGTGCCATCAACCCGGGACTAGCGGGAGTTGGCAATGAGCAGTTCTTC.

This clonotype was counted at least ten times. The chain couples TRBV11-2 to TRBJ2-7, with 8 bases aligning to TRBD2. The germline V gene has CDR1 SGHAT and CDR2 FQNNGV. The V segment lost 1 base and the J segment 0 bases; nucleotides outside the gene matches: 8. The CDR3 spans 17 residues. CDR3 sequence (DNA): TGTGCCAGCAGCTTAGTAGGTGGTAGCGGGACCTCCTACGAGCAGTACTTC. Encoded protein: CASSLVGGSGTSYEQYF. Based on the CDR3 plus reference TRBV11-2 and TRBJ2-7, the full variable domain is EAGVAQSPRYKIIEKRQSVAFWCNPISGHATLYWYQQILGQGPKLLIQFQNNGVVDDSQLPKDRFSAERLKGVDSTLKIQPAKLEDSAVYLCASSLVGGSGTSYEQYFGPGTRLTVT.

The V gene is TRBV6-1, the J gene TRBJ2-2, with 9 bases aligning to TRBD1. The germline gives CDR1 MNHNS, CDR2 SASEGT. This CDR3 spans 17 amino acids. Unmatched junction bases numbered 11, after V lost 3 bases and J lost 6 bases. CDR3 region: CASSDWRDRDAPGELFF. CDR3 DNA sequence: TGTGCCAGCAGTGATTGGCGGGACAGGGATGCCCCCGGGGAGCTGTTTTTT.

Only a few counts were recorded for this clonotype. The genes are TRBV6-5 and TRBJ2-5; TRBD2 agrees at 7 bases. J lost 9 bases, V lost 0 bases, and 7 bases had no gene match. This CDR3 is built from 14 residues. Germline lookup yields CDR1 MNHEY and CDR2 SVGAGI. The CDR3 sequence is CASSYSGGSSPQYF. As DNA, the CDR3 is TGTGCCAGCAGTTACTCGGGCGGGAGCAGTCCCCAGTACTTC.

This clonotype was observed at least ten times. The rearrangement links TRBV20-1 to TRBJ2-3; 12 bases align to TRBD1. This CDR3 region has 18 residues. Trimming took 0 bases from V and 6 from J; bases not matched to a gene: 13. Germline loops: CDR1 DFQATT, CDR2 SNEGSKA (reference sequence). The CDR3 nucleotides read TGCAGTGCTAGAGATTGGACCCGGGACAGGGGGCAGAGGGATACGCAGTATTTT. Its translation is CSARDWTRDRGQRDTQYF.